The 23 T cell receptor beta chains below come from one sample, sequenced in a study of control samples from healthy donors and cancer patients. The protocol was immunoSEQ multiplex PCR, while the TCRdb copy is restricted to in-frame clones and leaves out a portion. The sample includes around 130,000 clones, 70% to 90% of them seen just once. The sequenced sample consisted of blood. The receptors come from a man aged 45-60 years in good health.

The J gene is TRBJ2-1, the V gene TRBV20-1; D is undetermined. This CDR3 region has 10 residues. Trimming pared 5 bases from V and 12 bases from J, leaving 11 bases between. CDR1 is DFQATT and CDR2 is SNEGSKA in the germline V gene (reference sequence). CDR3 region: CSASGMGQFF. The CDR3 bases are TGCAGTGCTTCGGGCATGGGGCAGTTCTTC.

This chain uses TRBV25-1 with TRBJ1-2; 7 bases line up with TRBD1. Germline assignment: CDR1 MGHDK and CDR2 SYGVNS. Trimming at V came to 4 bases and at J to 0 bases, leaving 11 bases not matched to a gene. The CDR3 runs to 17 residues. CDR3 sequence reads: CASSGTGSSSANYGYTF. CDR3 in DNA: TGTGCCAGCAGTGGGACAGGCAGCTCGTCGGCTAACTATGGCTACACCTTC.

CDR3 nucleotides: TGTGCCAGCGGCGGCTACGAGCAGTACTTC. It encodes CASGGYEQYF. The rearrangement joins TRBV2 to TRBJ2-7, with no clear D. Trimming took 8 bases from V and 3 from J, leaving 5 bases between them. In germline, CDR1 is SNHLY, CDR2 FYNNEI. This CDR3 spans 10 amino acids.

The V and J genes are TRBV4-2 and TRBJ2-1; 8 nucleotides match TRBD2. Germline V gives CDR1 LGHNA, CDR2 YNFKEQ. The CDR3 is 21 residues long. The trim removed 4 bases at V and 4 bases at J, leaving 24 bases unmatched. CDR3 residues: CASSPIASGGRVSGLYNEQFF. In DNA form, the CDR3 reads TGTGCCAGCAGCCCCATTGCTTCGGGGGGGCGCGTCTCTGGGTTGTACAATGAGCAGTTCTTC.

The table lists this clone with a count of one. The chain links TRBV7-8 to TRBJ2-1; 10 bases are shared with TRBD2. The CDR3 length is 15 residues. V lost 1 base to trimming and J lost 6 bases; unmatched junction nucleotides: 3. Germline CDR1 and CDR2: SGHVS and FQNEAQ. DNA for the CDR3: TGTGCCAGCAGCTTAGTACTAGCGGGGTCCAATGAGCAGTTCTTC. Amino acid sequence: CASSLVLAGSNEQFF.

The chain carries TRBV7-8 and TRBJ1-1, with D tentatively TRBD1 (5 bases). The germline V gene has CDR1 SGHVS and CDR2 FQNEAQ. V was trimmed by 5 bases and J by 1 base, leaving 14 bases between them. This CDR3 contains 15 residues. The CDR3 nucleotides read TGTGCCAGCAGCAGGCGGGGAGGGACGAACACTGAAGCTTTCTTT. Residues: CASSRRGGTNTEAFF.

The J gene is TRBJ2-6, the V gene TRBV29-1; 7 bases map to TRBD1. Trimming took 0 bases from V and 2 from J; bases not matched to a gene: 7. Germline loops: CDR1 SQVTM, CDR2 ANQGSEA. The CDR3 totals 17 residues. DNA for the CDR3: TGCAGCGTTGAAGATCGCACAGGGGAAACTGGGGCCAACGTCCTGACTTTC. It is translated as CSVEDRTGETGANVLTF.

V usage is TRBV5-1 and J usage is TRBJ1-2; 8 bases align to TRBD1. Losses at the gene ends were 0 bases for V and 2 bases for J; bases not matched to a gene: 0. Germline V gene lookup returns CDR1 SGHRS and CDR2 YFSETQ. The CDR3 is 14 amino acids. The CDR3 DNA sequence: TGCGCCAGCAGCTTGGGGGACAGGAACTATGGCTACACCTTC. Encoded protein: CASSLGDRNYGYTF.

The J gene is TRBJ1-3, the V gene TRBV30; D is unclear. CDR1 GTSNPN and CDR2 SVGIG come from the germline V gene (reference sequence). Trimming took off 2 bases at V and 7 bases at J, with 9 bases between the two ends. The CDR3 extends over 12 amino acids. Here the CDR3 DNA reads TGTGCCTGGAGTTTGTCTGTCAACACCATATATTTT. This codes for CAWSLSVNTIYF.

The table lists this clone with a count of one. The gene calls are TRBV30 and TRBJ1-1; a weak D match, TRBD1 (5 bases). The V end lost 3 bases, the J end lost 7 bases, and 15 bases lay between the germline ends. The CDR3 is 13 residues long. The germline V gene has CDR1 GTSNPN and CDR2 SVGIG (reference sequence). The CDR3 DNA reads TGTGCCTGGAGGGGACGAGGTGAACATGAAGCTTTCTTT. Translation gives CAWRGRGEHEAFF.

This clone was recorded a few times. V and J are TRBV5-1 and TRBJ1-2, with a weak D call TRBD1 (5 bases). This CDR3 has 16 residues. V lost 3 bases to trimming and J lost 5 bases, with 20 bases between them. CDR1 SGHRS and CDR2 YFSETQ come from the germline V gene. CDR3 sequence reads: CASSWEDHRGGYGYTF. The CDR3 DNA follows: TGCGCCAGCAGCTGGGAGGACCATAGGGGTGGATATGGCTACACCTTC.

V and J are TRBV5-4 and TRBJ1-6; D is uncertain. V shed 0 bases and J shed 9 bases, with 4 bases lying between them. Germline values: CDR1 SGHNT, CDR2 YYREEE (reference sequence). This CDR3 is built from 12 residues. CDR3 residues: CASSLGISPLHF. The CDR3 DNA reads as TGTGCCAGCAGCTTGGGTATTTCACCCCTCCACTTT.

The chain couples TRBV2 to TRBJ2-3; 7 nucleotides match TRBD1. Losses at the gene ends were 3 bases for V and 1 base for J; bases not matched to a gene: 4. The CDR3 length is 15 residues. The germline V gene encodes CDR1 SNHLY and CDR2 FYNNEI. CDR3 bases: TGTGCCAGCAGTGAGAGACAGGGAGGCACAGATACGCAGTATTTT. This gives the protein CASSERQGGTDTQYF.

This chain connects TRBV18 to TRBJ1-2; possible D gene TRBD1, 5 bases. V lost 6 bases and J lost 2, with 10 bases in between. Germline CDR1 and CDR2: KGHSH and LQKENI. This CDR3 comprises 13 residues. Here the CDR3 DNA reads TGTGCCAGCTCGACGGACAAAAACTATGGCTACACCTTC. Its translation: CASSTDKNYGYTF.

The chain links TRBV5-1 to TRBJ2-3, with TRBD2 matching over 10 bases. Losses at the gene ends were 3 bases for V and 5 bases for J; bases not matched to a gene: 3. Germline loops: CDR1 SGHRS, CDR2 YFSETQ. The CDR3 is made up of 14 amino acids. Written as DNA, the CDR3 is TGCGCCAGCAGCTCTAGCGGGGGCGGAGATACGCAGTATTTT. Translation gives CASSSSGGGDTQYF.

This chain connects TRBV18 to TRBJ2-3; D perhaps matches TRBD2 (6 bases). V was cut by 4 bases and J by 6 bases, with 11 bases left in between. The V gene's germline CDR1 is KGHSH and CDR2 LQKENI. The CDR3 is 13 residues long. DNA for the CDR3: TGTGCCAGCTCACAGTCTAGCGAGGATACGCAGTATTTT. Translating it yields CASSQSSEDTQYF.

Written as DNA, the CDR3 is TGTGCCAGCAGCGGCCTAATCTCTGGAAACACCATATATTTT. This translates into CASSGLISGNTIYF. The chain uses TRBV11-3 and TRBJ1-3; D is uncertain. Trimming removed 5 bases at V and 0 bases at J, with 8 bases between. CDR3 size: 14 residues. Germline values: CDR1 SGHNT, CDR2 YENEEA.

The chain combines TRBV11-3 with TRBJ2-2, with a possible D match to TRBD1 (5 bases). Trimming shortened V by 5 bases and J by 8 bases, and 12 bases separated the two germline ends. The CDR3 spans 13 residues. Germline V CDR1 and CDR2: SGHNT, YENEEA. The CDR3 region has the DNA TGTGCCAGCAGCCTCTTCCCAGGGGGGGAGCTGTTTTTT. Its protein is CASSLFPGGELFF.

This chain joins TRBV7-8 and TRBJ2-4; 10 nucleotides agree with TRBD1. The germline gives CDR1 SGHVS, CDR2 FQNEAQ. The CDR3 is 18 amino acids. V lost 3 bases, J lost 0 bases, and 8 bases stayed unmatched. CDR3 nucleotides: TGTGCCAGCAGCTTCGGGACAGGGGCCCTGATAGCCAAAAACATTCAGTACTTC. Translating gives CASSFGTGALIAKNIQYF.

The chain joins TRBV30 to TRBJ1-6, with unresolved D. CDR3 length: 13 residues. Trimming removed 5 bases at V and 7 bases at J, with 12 bases between. The germline CDR1 and CDR2 sequences are GTSNPN and SVGIG (reference sequence). CDR3 protein: CAWDKTRNSPLHF. The CDR3 bases are TGTGCCTGGGATAAGACCCGGAATTCACCCCTCCACTTT. The variable domain in full, completed from reference TRBV30 and TRBJ1-6, reads SQTIHQWPATLVQPVGSPLSLECTVEGTSNPNLYWYRQAAGRGLQLLFYSVGIGQISSEVPQNLSASRPQDRQFILSSKKLLLSDSGFYLCAWDKTRNSPLHFGNGTRLTVT.

The chain has TRBV5-1 and TRBJ1-6; 8 bases match TRBD1. This CDR3 comprises 16 residues. J lost 7 bases, V lost 2 bases, and 8 bases had no gene match. CDR1 is SGHRS and CDR2 is YFSETQ in the germline V gene. CDR3 in DNA: TGCGCCAGCAGCTTATCCGGGACAGGTGACAATTCACCCCTCCACTTT. Its translation is CASSLSGTGDNSPLHF.

The rearrangement uses TRBV27 and TRBJ1-1; no firm D call. Germline V gene data show CDR1 as MNHEY and CDR2 as SMNVEV (reference sequence). V lost 4 bases and J lost 4, with 10 bases in between. The CDR3 is 13 residues long. DNA of the CDR3: TGTGCCAGCAGTTATTCCGATCGCACTGAAGCTTTCTTT. It encodes CASSYSDRTEAFF.

Many counts were recorded for this clone. CDR3 nucleotides: TGTGCCAGCAGCCAAAGGCAGGGTTGGAACTATGGCTACACCTTC. Translating gives CASSQRQGWNYGYTF. V gene TRBV3-1 (or the pseudogene TRBV3-2) combines with J gene TRBJ1-2; a possible D gene is TRBD1 (5 bases). Germline-derived CDR1 and CDR2 are LGHDT and YNNKEL (reference sequence). Trimming shortened V by 2 bases and J by 2 bases, and 12 bases separated the two germline ends. The CDR3 totals 15 residues.